In this sample, the clone carrying this T cell receptor beta chain turned up many times. As yet, its antigen is unknown. This specimen belongs to a study of Graves' ophthalmopathy and Graves' hyperthyroidism. General study results and limits: Forecasting of ophthalmopathy progression by the model achieved around 71% sensitivity and 72.22% specificity.

Amplified TCR beta CDR3 regions were obtained using RNA transcripts as template. Second-round multiplex PCR came after a first-round RT-PCR that employed HTBI primers. In TCRdb, the multiplex PCR reads were re-called with MiXCR into one record per CDR3 protein. In the table there are a few hundred thousand distinct CDR3 sequences, about a sixth of which are singletons. It was on clinical symptoms, serum thyroxine, TRAb, thyroid ultrasound and orbital computed tomography that diagnosis relied. This sequence was found in an adult woman with stable Graves' hyperthyroidism. Sequenced sample: peripheral blood.

The CDR3 coding sequence is TGTGCCATCAGTGAGTCCAGGACAGGGGCCAATCAGCCCCAGCATTTT. This sequence encodes CAISESRTGANQPQHF. The V gene is TRBV10-3, the J gene TRBJ1-5, with 9 bases that match TRBD1. This CDR3 is built from 16 residues. Germline CDR1 is ENHRY and CDR2 is SYGVKD. Trimming at V came to 0 bases and at J to 3 bases, leaving 3 bases not matched to a gene.